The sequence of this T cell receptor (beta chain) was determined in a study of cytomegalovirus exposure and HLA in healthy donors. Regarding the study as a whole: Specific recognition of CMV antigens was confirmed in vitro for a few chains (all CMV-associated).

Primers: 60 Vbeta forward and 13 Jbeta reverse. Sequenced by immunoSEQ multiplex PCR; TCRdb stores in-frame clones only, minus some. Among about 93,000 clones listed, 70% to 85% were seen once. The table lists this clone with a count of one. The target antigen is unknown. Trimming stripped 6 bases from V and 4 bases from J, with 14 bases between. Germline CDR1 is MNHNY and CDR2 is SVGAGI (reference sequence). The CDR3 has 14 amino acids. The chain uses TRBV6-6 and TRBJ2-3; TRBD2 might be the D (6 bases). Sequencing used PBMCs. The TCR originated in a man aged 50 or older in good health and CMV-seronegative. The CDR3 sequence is CASSRLGRADTQYF. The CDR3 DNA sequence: TGTGCCAGCAGCCGACTAGGACGGGCAGATACGCAGTATTTT.